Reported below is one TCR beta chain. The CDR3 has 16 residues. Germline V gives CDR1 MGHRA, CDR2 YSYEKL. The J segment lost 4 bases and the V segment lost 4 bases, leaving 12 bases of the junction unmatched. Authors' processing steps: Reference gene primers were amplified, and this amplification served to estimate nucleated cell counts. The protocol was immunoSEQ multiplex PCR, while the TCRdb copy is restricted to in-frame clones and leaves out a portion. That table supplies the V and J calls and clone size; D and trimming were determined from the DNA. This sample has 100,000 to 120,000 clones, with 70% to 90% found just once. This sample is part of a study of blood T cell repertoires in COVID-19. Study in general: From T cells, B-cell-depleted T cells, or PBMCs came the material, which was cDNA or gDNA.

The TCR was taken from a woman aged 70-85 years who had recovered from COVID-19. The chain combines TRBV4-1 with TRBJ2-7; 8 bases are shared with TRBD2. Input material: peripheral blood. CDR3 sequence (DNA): TGCGCCAGCAGCCCGCCCGGGAGGGGCACTCAATACGAGCAGTACTTC. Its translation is CASSPPGRGTQYEQYF.